These 13 T cell receptor beta chains were sequenced from one sample in a study of radiation and T cells in renal cell carcinoma (TCRdb year 2020). Library preparation was by the immunoSEQ multiplex PCR assay. TCRdb holds this immuneACCESS table with in-frame rearrangements only. Some clones are missing; in checked studies, unresolved V genes explain under half, and the rest has no known cause. The sample data list 70,000 to 90,000 clones, and 80% to 90% of these were observed just once. The leading ten clones occupy 20% to 25% of the sample. The meaning of the sample's time point label: blood 2 weeks post-SBRT. This specimen's treatment or condition label, interpreted: 15 Gy SBRT to primary tumor, nephrectomy 4 weeks later. The material sequenced was blood, taken from a patient whose treatment included radiotherapy and nephrectomy. The receptor source for this set is a woman in her 50s with renal cell carcinoma.

This clone was seen a handful of times. The CDR3 protein is CASSLGRGQVSEQYF. CDR3 in DNA: TGTGCCAGCAGCTTAGGACGGGGACAGGTCAGCGAGCAGTACTTC. The V and J genes are TRBV7-2 and TRBJ2-7; 8 nucleotides align to TRBD1. CDR3 length equals 15 residues. CDR1 is SGHTA, CDR2 FQGNSA, per germline. The V and J ends lost 1 base and 6 bases, in that order; junction bases with no gene match: 8.

V gene TRBV28 combines with J gene TRBJ2-7, with a tentative D call TRBD2 (7 bases). Trimming shortened V by 3 bases and J by 4 bases, and 16 bases separated the two germline ends. Per the germline V gene, CDR1 is MDHEN and CDR2 is SYDVKM. There are 15 residues in the CDR3. CDR3 amino acids: CASSLWGGGRYEQYF. In nucleotides, the CDR3 is TGTGCCAGCAGTTTGTGGGGCGGGGGCAGGTACGAGCAGTACTTC. Full variable domain (missing parts from reference TRBV28 and TRBJ2-7): DVKVTQSSRYLVKRTGEKVFLECVQDMDHENMFWYRQDPGLGLRLIYFSYDVKMKEKGDIPEGYSVSREKKERFSLILESASTNQTSMYLCASSLWGGGRYEQYFGPGTRLTVT.

The CDR3 DNA reads as TGTGCCAGCAGCTTGGTGGGGGGGATGAACACCGGGGAGCTGTTTTTT. Amino acids: CASSLVGGMNTGELFF. The chain joins TRBV5-4 to TRBJ2-2; TRBD2 matches at 7 bases. Germline CDR1 reads SGHNT; CDR2 reads YYREEE (reference sequence). This CDR3 has 16 residues. Trimming took 0 bases from V and 1 from J; bases not matched to a gene: 3.

This clone is a singleton in its sample. This chain uses TRBV30 with TRBJ2-2, with TRBD2 as a possible D gene (5 bases). The CDR3 has 13 residues. Germline values: CDR1 GTSNPN, CDR2 SVGIG (reference sequence). The V gene lost 7 bases and the J gene lost 7 bases, with 16 bases spanning the gap. The CDR3 spells CASIPDGSGELFF. As DNA, the CDR3 is TGTGCCTCAATCCCGGATGGGAGCGGGGAGCTGTTTTTT. Filled out from reference TRBV30 and TRBJ2-2, the complete variable domain reads SQTIHQWPATLVQPVGSPLSLECTVEGTSNPNLYWYRQAAGRGLQLLFYSVGIGQISSEVPQNLSASRPQDRQFILSSKKLLLSDSGFYLCASIPDGSGELFFGEGSRLTVL.

The chain joins TRBV7-6 to TRBJ2-5, with D unclear. The CDR3 contains 11 residues. Germline assignment: CDR1 SGHVS and CDR2 FNYEAQ. V was cut by 4 bases and J by 1 base, with 1 base left in between. The CDR3 reads CASSSQETQYF. The CDR3 DNA reads TGTGCCAGCAGCTCCCAAGAGACCCAGTACTTC.

The chain joins TRBV11-1 to TRBJ2-3; TRBD2 aligns across 8 bases. This CDR3 contains 14 residues. Trimming at V came to 5 bases and at J to 1 base, leaving 2 bases not matched to a gene. Looked up from germline, CDR1 is SGHAT and CDR2 is FQDESV (reference sequence). CDR3 bases: TGTGCCAGCAGCACGGGAGGGGGCACAGATACGCAGTATTTT. This sequence encodes CASSTGGGTDTQYF.

The genes are TRBV7-6 and TRBJ2-1; D unresolved. V dropped 4 bases and J dropped 9 bases, with 22 bases sitting between them. The CDR3 is 16 amino acids. Looked up from germline, CDR1 is SGHVS and CDR2 is FNYEAQ. CDR3 in amino acids: CASSSLDHTHPGEQFF. For the CDR3, the DNA is TGTGCCAGCAGCTCCCTGGACCACACGCACCCGGGTGAGCAGTTCTTC.

The chain uses TRBV7-7 and TRBJ2-3; 9 nucleotides agree with TRBD2. Germline loops: CDR1 SSHAT, CDR2 FNYEAQ (reference sequence). The CDR3 length is 17 residues. V lost 2 bases and J lost 4; bases outside the gene matches: 10. The CDR3 DNA reads as TGTGCCAGCAGCTTAAGTGGGCGGGGGGGCCGAGCAGATACGCAGTATTTT. Translating it yields CASSLSGRGGRADTQYF. Combining the CDR3 with reference TRBV7-7 and TRBJ2-3 gives the whole variable domain GAGVSQSPRYKVTKRGQDVTLRCDPISSHATLYWYQQALGQGPEFLTYFNYEAQPDKSGLPSDRFSAERPEGSISTLTIQRTEQRDSAMYRCASSLSGRGGRADTQYFGPGTRLTVL.

This clone has just a few counts. V usage is TRBV6-1 and J usage is TRBJ1-2, with TRBD1 matching over 7 bases. This CDR3 has 13 amino acids. CDR1 and CDR2 from the germline V gene are MNHNS and SASEGT. With V trimmed by 2 bases and J by 8 bases, 5 bases remained unmatched. CDR3 sequence reads: CASSELGQSGYTF. As DNA, the CDR3 is TGTGCCAGCAGTGAATTGGGACAGTCCGGCTACACCTTC.

The chain uses TRBV28 and TRBJ1-1; D gene unclear. Germline V gene data show CDR1 as MDHEN and CDR2 as SYDVKM. There are 13 residues in the CDR3. V gave up 6 bases and J gave up 0 bases, with 8 bases separating them. CDR3 sequence reads: CASRWVMNTEAFF. For the CDR3, the DNA is TGTGCCAGCAGATGGGTGATGAACACTGAAGCTTTCTTT.

The chain uses TRBV2 and TRBJ2-7, with 8 bases lining up with TRBD1. The CDR3 consists of 13 residues. The V segment lost 7 bases and the J segment 5 bases; nucleotides outside the gene matches: 7. Germline V gene lookup returns CDR1 SNHLY and CDR2 FYNNEI. The CDR3, as DNA: TGTGCCAGCAAGCACAGGGGGGTCCACGAGCAGTACTTC. Its translation: CASKHRGVHEQYF.

V usage is TRBV10-1 and J usage is TRBJ2-7; 10 nucleotides agree with TRBD2. CDR3 size: 15 residues. Losses at the gene ends were 2 bases for V and 3 bases for J; bases not matched to a gene: 4. Germline V gene lookup returns CDR1 WNHNN and CDR2 SYGVQD (reference sequence). The CDR3 loop is CASSEASGSGYEQYF. In DNA form, the CDR3 reads TGCGCCAGCAGTGAGGCTAGCGGGAGTGGCTACGAGCAGTACTTC.

The J gene is TRBJ2-1, the V gene TRBV20-1; D ambiguous. Germline V gene data show CDR1 as DFQATT and CDR2 as SNEGSKA (reference sequence). This CDR3 is 8 amino acids long. This CDR3 is CTANEQFF. The CDR3 DNA follows: TGCACTGCCAATGAGCAGTTCTTC.